The subject of this entry is one TCR beta chain. Its antigen is not identified. The source of the sample is a study of chemoradiotherapy in HPV16-positive cancers. Overall study context: Candidate HPV-specific T-cell clones and common TCR motifs came from functional assays in a couple of HPV16-positive patients.

The CDR3 is 13 amino acids. In germline, CDR1 is KGHSH, CDR2 LQKENI. Trimming left V 2 bases short and J 3 bases short, with 5 bases between. TCRdb's copy holds only in-frame clones and misses some; the assay was immunoSEQ multiplex PCR. The data hold about 12,000 clones, with around 91% observed a single time. Overall study results and limits: Candidate HPV-specific clones and E7-related TCR motifs grew in tumor during treatment.

The V gene is TRBV18, the J gene TRBJ2-1; D unresolved. Specimen collection occurred from a patient who underwent chemoradiotherapy. This TCR derives from a human donor with HPV-associated anogenital cancer. CDR3 coding DNA: TGTGCCAGCTCACCAGCGCTCTACAATGAGCAGTTCTTC. Translation: CASSPALYNEQFF.